These 7 T cell receptor beta chains were sequenced from one sample in a study of radiotherapy plus CTLA-4 blockade in lung cancer listed by TCRdb under 2018. Library preparation used the immunoSEQ multiplex PCR assay. Drawn from immuneACCESS, this table holds only the in-frame rearrangements with V and J called that TCRdb kept. Clones are partly lost; checked studies trace under half to an unresolved V gene and leave the rest unexplained. The sample has tens of thousands of clones on record, roughly 86% of them singletons. 16% of the sample rests with the top ten. Sequencing was performed on peripheral blood, taken from a patient treated with radiotherapy plus ipilimumab. Every receptor here comes from a human donor with non-small cell lung cancer that progressed on radiotherapy plus ipilimumab.

The gene calls are TRBV27 and TRBJ2-3; TRBD2 agrees at 12 bases. CDR1 MNHEY and CDR2 SMNVEV come from the germline V gene (reference sequence). V shed 4 bases and J 6 bases; nucleotides not matched to a gene: 8. The CDR3 has 16 amino acids. CDR3 in amino acids: CASSSGLAGRIDTQYF. The CDR3 DNA reads TGTGCCAGCAGTTCCGGACTAGCGGGACGGATCGATACGCAGTATTTT.

The CDR3 nucleotides read TGTGCCAGCAGCGTATGGGGAACGGGGACAGATACGCAGTATTTT. Its protein product is CASSVWGTGTDTQYF. The chain uses TRBV9 and TRBJ2-3; D is perhaps TRBD2 (5 bases). The CDR3 length is 15 residues. CDR1 and CDR2 (germline): SGDLS, YYNGEE. V lost 1 base and J 3 bases, leaving 12 bases between the germline ends.

This chain connects TRBV11-2 to TRBJ2-2; D remains ambiguous. The germline V and J ends were trimmed by 4 bases and 4 bases, with 22 bases remaining between them. The CDR3 has 18 amino acids. The V gene's germline CDR1 is SGHAT and CDR2 FQNNGV. The CDR3 coding sequence is TGTGCCAGCAGCTACTCCCTGACGGAACCGACCCCCACCGGGGAGCTGTTTTTT. It encodes CASSYSLTEPTPTGELFF. The entire variable domain, with the rest obtained from reference TRBV11-2 and TRBJ2-2, is as follows: EAGVAQSPRYKIIEKRQSVAFWCNPISGHATLYWYQQILGQGPKLLIQFQNNGVVDDSQLPKDRFSAERLKGVDSTLKIQPAKLEDSAVYLCASSYSLTEPTPTGELFFGEGSRLTVL.

As to this clone: At one boundary the junction diverges from the germline segment, which might be a read error. The chain uses TRBV5-4 and TRBJ2-1, with a weak D call TRBD1 (5 bases). The CDR3 loop spans 14 amino acids. Looked up from germline, CDR1 is SGHNT and CDR2 is YYREEE (reference sequence). This chain's CDR3 is CASSLRGSFNEQFF. The CDR3 DNA reads TGTGCCAGCAGCTTAAGGGGATCCTTCAATGAGCAGTTCTTC.

The chain is built from TRBV11-3 and TRBJ2-3; 7 bases fit TRBD2. CDR3 length: 14 residues. V shed 5 bases, J shed 6 bases, and the junction held 8 bases outside the gene matches. Germline CDR1 is SGHNT and CDR2 is YENEEA. As DNA, the CDR3 is TGTGCCAGCAGCCCAGGGAGGGCCGTTGATACGCAGTATTTT. Translation gives CASSPGRAVDTQYF. The full variable domain, rest sourced from reference TRBV11-3 and TRBJ2-3, is EAGVVQSPRYKIIEKKQPVAFWCNPISGHNTLYWYLQNLGQGPELLIRYENEEAVDDSQLPKDRFSAERLKGVDSTLKIQPAELGDSAVYLCASSPGRAVDTQYFGPGTRLTVL.

The CDR3 here is CASSVHRGTEAFF. The DNA of the CDR3 is TGTGCCAGCAGTGTCCACAGGGGGACTGAAGCTTTCTTT. The rearrangement links TRBV2 to TRBJ1-1, with TRBD1 matching over 8 bases. With V trimmed by 4 bases and J by 5 bases, 3 bases remained unmatched. The CDR3 loop spans 13 amino acids. The germline CDR1 and CDR2 sequences are SNHLY and FYNNEI.

This chain connects TRBV9 to TRBJ1-4; 7 bases fit TRBD1. There are 16 residues in the CDR3. CDR1 is SGDLS and CDR2 is YYNGEE in the germline V gene. Trimming at V came to 0 bases and at J to 8 bases, leaving 10 bases not matched to a gene. As DNA, the CDR3 is TGTGCCAGCAGCGTAGGCTCCGCGACAGGGAGGGAAAAACTGTTTTTT. Its protein product is CASSVGSATGREKLFF. The full variable domain, its missing parts supplied by reference TRBV9 and TRBJ1-4, is DSGVTQTPKHLITATGQRVTLRCSPRSGDLSVYWYQQSLDQGLQFLIQYYNGEERAKGNILERFSAQQFPDLHSELNLSSLELGDSALYFCASSVGSATGREKLFFGSGTQLSVL.